These T cell receptor beta chains were read from a single sample in a study of blood T cell repertoires in COVID-19. Only in-frame clones appear in the TCRdb table, and some are missing; sequencing was by immunoSEQ multiplex PCR. The sample records 300,000 or so clones, over 75% being singletons. Sample: PBMCs or T cells enriched from blood (not recorded which). The source is a woman between 18 and 29 years old who had recovered from COVID-19. CDR3s include the opening cysteine and the closing phenylalanine or tryptophan. D genes are given only for firm matches. Clone size is stated in some rows and not others, as once, few, many or a class when expanded.

V	size	J	D	CDR3	DNA
TRBV3-1/TRBV3-2	-	TRBJ2-5	TRBD2	CASSQEGASGGGETQYF	TGTGCCAGCAGCCAAGAAGGGGCTAGCGGGGGGGGAGAGACCCAGTACTTC
TRBV21-1	-	TRBJ2-7	-	CASSKEGQTLYEQYF	TGTGCCAGCAGCAAAGAGGGACAGACCCTCTACGAGCAGTACTTC
TRBV5-4	-	TRBJ1-6	-	CASSPFGGNSPLHF	TGTGCCAGCAGCCCCTTCGGGGGGAATTCACCCCTCCACTTT
TRBV30	-	TRBJ1-1	-	CAWSVQWGGSGTEAFF	TGTGCCTGGAGTGTACAGTGGGGAGGGAGCGGGACTGAAGCTTTCTTT
TRBV19	-	TRBJ2-4	TRBD2	CASGTSGIYQYF	TGTGCCAGTGGAACTAGCGGGATTTATCAGTACTTC
TRBV30	-	TRBJ1-2	TRBD1	CAWRDRARGYTF	TGTGCCTGGAGGGACAGGGCGCGGGGCTACACCTTC
TRBV5-6	-	TRBJ2-7	TRBD1	CASSPDRGRATPYEQYF	TGTGCCAGCAGCCCGGACAGGGGCAGGGCCACCCCCTACGAGCAGTACTTC
TRBV18	-	TRBJ1-1	TRBD1	CASSPPGQGTAMNTEAFF	TGTGCCAGCTCACCCCCGGGACAGGGGACAGCCATGAACACTGAAGCTTTCTTT
TRBV12-2	-	TRBJ2-2	-	CASRFRDRGRGIVELFF	TGTGCAAGTCGCTTCCGCGACAGGGGGCGCGGTATAGTAGAGCTGTTTTTT
TRBV7-6	-	TRBJ2-3	-	CASSMYGGSTDTQYF	TGTGCCAGCAGCATGTACGGGGGAAGCACAGATACGCAGTATTTT
TRBV18	-	TRBJ2-7	-	CASSPPGGMITYEQYF	TGTGCCAGCTCACCACCCGGCGGGATGATCACCTACGAGCAGTACTTC
TRBV27	-	TRBJ1-2	TRBD1	CASSGQGRYGYTF	TGTGCCAGCAGTGGACAGGGCAGGTATGGCTACACCTTC
TRBV7-9	-	TRBJ1-3	TRBD1	CASSSGGGEVDTIYF	TGTGCCAGCAGCTCCGGAGGGGGCGAAGTGGACACCATATATTTT
TRBV10-3	-	TRBJ2-3	TRBD2	CATTGTSDPTDTQYF	TGTGCCACCACCGGGACTAGCGACCCCACAGATACGCAGTATTTT
TRBV5-1	once	TRBJ2-5	-	CASSPGSGTSLETQYF	TGCGCCAGCAGCCCGGGCAGCGGTACTTCCCTGGAGACCCAGTACTTC
TRBV13	once	TRBJ1-6	-	CASSLTTGSPLHF	TGTGCCAGCAGCTTAACGACAGGTTCACCCCTCCACTTT
TRBV5-4	-	TRBJ2-1	TRBD2	CASSRGLAAYNEQFF	TGTGCCAGCAGCCGGGGACTAGCGGCGTACAATGAGCAGTTCTTC
TRBV5-1	-	TRBJ2-7	TRBD1	CASSSYRGGYEQYF	TGCGCCAGCAGCTCCTACAGGGGTGGCTACGAGCAGTACTTC
TRBV2	-	TRBJ1-4	-	CASSELGPLFF	TGTGCCAGCAGTGAATTGGGGCCCCTGTTTTTT
TRBV5-1	-	TRBJ1-1	TRBD1	CASSPTGVEAFF	TGCGCCAGCAGCCCGACAGGGGTTGAAGCTTTCTTT
TRBV3-1/TRBV3-2	-	TRBJ2-3	TRBD2	CASSQGLAGVKGKYF	TGTGCCAGCAGCCAAGGTCTAGCGGGGGTGAAGGGGAAGTATTTT
TRBV7-9	-	TRBJ1-6	-	CASSLITGTLHF	TGTGCCAGCAGCTTAATAACAGGAACCCTCCACTTT
TRBV5-1	-	TRBJ2-4	TRBD2	CASSSGLAGGPVLAKNIQYF	TGCGCCAGCAGTTCCGGACTAGCGGGAGGTCCAGTCCTAGCCAAAAACATTCAGTACTTC
TRBV28	-	TRBJ1-2	TRBD1	CASSETGADYGYTF	TGTGCCAGCAGTGAGACAGGGGCGGACTATGGCTACACCTTC
TRBV27	once	TRBJ2-1	-	CASSKLGTYNEQFF	TGTGCCAGCAGTAAACTAGGGACCTACAATGAGCAGTTCTTC
TRBV2	-	TRBJ1-2	-	CASSEALSEYGYTF	TGTGCCAGCAGTGAAGCGCTGTCAGAATATGGCTACACCTTC
TRBV18	-	TRBJ2-7	-	CASSPPNKYEQYF	TGTGCCAGCTCACCACCTAACAAGTACGAGCAGTACTTC
TRBV7-6	-	TRBJ2-7	TRBD2	CASSLAIGGMEYF	TGTGCCAGCAGCTTAGCGATCGGGGGGATGGAGTACTTC
TRBV12-5	-	TRBJ1-1	-	CASGLNTGNTEAFF	TGTGCTAGTGGCCTGAATACTGGGAACACTGAAGCTTTCTTT
TRBV6-5	-	TRBJ1-2	-	CASLGDSYGYTF	TGTGCCAGCTTGGGGGACTCCTATGGCTACACCTTC
TRBV2	-	TRBJ2-2	TRBD1	CASRTGGNTGELFF	TGTGCCAGCAGGACAGGGGGCAACACCGGGGAGCTGTTTTTT
TRBV2	-	TRBJ2-7	-	CASRLAGFTYEQYF	TGTGCCAGCAGGTTGGCGGGGTTTACCTACGAGCAGTACTTC
TRBV19	-	TRBJ1-1	TRBD1	CASSIDQGVTTEAFF	TGTGCCAGTAGTATAGATCAGGGGGTGACCACTGAAGCTTTCTTT
TRBV9	-	TRBJ2-2	-	CASSAGQIGELFF	TGTGCCAGCAGCGCAGGACAGATCGGGGAGCTGTTTTTT
TRBV6-5	-	TRBJ1-2	TRBD1	CASIKTGWGGYTF	TGTGCCAGCATTAAGACAGGGTGGGGTGGCTACACCTTC
TRBV7-3	-	TRBJ2-2	-	CASSLRTGSSTGELFF	TGTGCCAGCAGCTTAAGGACGGGATCGAGCACCGGGGAGCTGTTTTTT
TRBV30	-	TRBJ2-7	-	CAWSSPRAGVYEQYF	TGTGCCTGGAGTAGCCCGAGGGCCGGCGTCTACGAGCAGTACTTC
TRBV5-1	once	TRBJ1-1	TRBD1	CASSPGTERNTEAFF	TGCGCCAGCAGCCCCGGGACAGAGCGGAACACTGAAGCTTTCTTT
TRBV30	-	TRBJ2-1	-	CAWSTGNNEQFF	TGTGCCTGGAGTACGGGGAACAATGAGCAGTTCTTC
TRBV2	-	TRBJ1-4	-	CASCFSPDEKLFF	TGTGCCAGCTGTTTCTCTCCCGATGAAAAACTGTTTTTT
TRBV27	-	TRBJ1-1	TRBD1	CASSPAAGTVNTEAFF	TGTGCCAGCAGTCCCGCCGCCGGGACAGTGAACACTGAAGCTTTCTTT
TRBV5-1	-	TRBJ2-3	TRBD2	CASSLVGLAGYTSTDTQYF	TGCGCCAGCAGCCTGGTTGGGCTAGCGGGGTATACAAGCACAGATACGCAGTATTTT
TRBV15	-	TRBJ2-3	-	CATSREVPGLGTDTQYF	TGTGCCACCAGCAGAGAGGTTCCGGGATTGGGCACAGATACGCAGTATTTT
TRBV5-6	once	TRBJ2-2	TRBD1	CASTRWDRGRAGELFF	TGTGCCAGCACCCGGTGGGACAGGGGGCGCGCCGGGGAGCTGTTTTTT
TRBV24-1	-	TRBJ1-2	TRBD1	CATSDLPGQGPGSSGYTF	TGTGCCACCAGTGATTTACCTGGACAGGGGCCGGGAAGTAGTGGCTACACCTTC
TRBV13	-	TRBJ1-1	TRBD1	CASRSPGQGAYEAFF	TGTGCCAGCAGGTCTCCCGGACAGGGGGCTTATGAAGCTTTCTTT
TRBV19	-	TRBJ2-1	TRBD2	CASSIDRPLAGHYNEQFF	TGTGCCAGTAGTATAGATCGCCCCTTAGCGGGACACTACAATGAGCAGTTCTTC
TRBV27	once	TRBJ1-4	-	CASSLSPQPNEKLFF	TGTGCCAGCAGTTTATCCCCACAGCCTAATGAAAAACTGTTTTTT
TRBV7-7	-	TRBJ1-5	-	CASSPPAPRESNQPQHF	TGTGCTAGCAGCCCCCCCGCCCCCCGGGAAAGCAATCAGCCCCAGCATTTT
TRBV5-3	-	TRBJ1-4	TRBD1	CARSQVAGGGFDEKLFF	TGTGCCAGAAGCCAGGTAGCAGGGGGCGGTTTTGATGAAAAACTGTTTTTT
TRBV5-1	-	TRBJ2-7	TRBD2	CASSLGLALSYEQYF	TGCGCCAGCAGCTTAGGACTAGCGCTCTCCTACGAGCAGTACTTC
TRBV5-1	-	TRBJ2-5	TRBD1	CASSLGLQGQGNGLETQYF	TGCGCCAGCAGCTTGGGACTCCAGGGACAGGGGAACGGTTTAGAGACCCAGTACTTC
TRBV10-3	-	TRBJ1-1	-	CAISGGPDTEAFF	TGTGCCATCAGTGGGGGGCCGGACACTGAAGCTTTCTTT
TRBV27	-	TRBJ1-6	-	CASSLGVTGSWNSPLHF	TGTGCCAGCAGTTTAGGCGTCACAGGGTCTTGGAATTCACCCCTCCACTTT
TRBV3-1/TRBV3-2	few	TRBJ1-4	-	CASSQGNTGFEKLFF	TGTGCCAGCAGCCAAGGGAATACAGGGTTTGAAAAACTGTTTTTT
TRBV19	-	TRBJ2-1	TRBD1	CASSSGDSYPGISSYNEQFF	TGTGCCAGTAGTTCCGGGGACAGCTACCCGGGAATTAGCTCCTACAATGAGCAGTTCTTC
TRBV5-1	-	TRBJ2-2	-	CASRGDPDTGELFF	TGCGCCAGCAGAGGGGATCCGGACACCGGGGAGCTGTTTTTT
TRBV13	-	TRBJ2-7	-	CASSSGTPSYEQYF	TGTGCCAGCAGCTCGGGGACACCCTCCTACGAGCAGTACTTC
TRBV6-1	-	TRBJ2-1	TRBD2	CASSEATSGSAEQFF	TGTGCCAGCAGTGAAGCGACTAGCGGGAGTGCTGAGCAGTTCTTC